Many counts were recorded for the clone carrying this T cell receptor beta chain. RNA served as the template for amplifying TCR beta CDR3 regions. RT-PCR with HTBI primers came first, then second-round multiplex PCR. TCRdb recomputed calls from the multiplex PCR reads with MiXCR, one row per CDR3 protein. The data contain 350,000 to 400,000 distinct CDR3 sequences, about 16% of them singletons. Between the trimmed V and J ends, which lost 3 bases and 1 base, there was a span of 16 bases. The CDR3 spans 17 residues. Germline V gene sequence: CDR1 LGHNA, CDR2 YNFKEQ. The PBMC fraction was derived from more than 8 ml of fresh peripheral blood. These data come from a study of Graves' ophthalmopathy and Graves' hyperthyroidism.

The chain couples TRBV4-2 to TRBJ1-5; the D is unclear. What was sequenced was peripheral blood. The receptor was isolated from a woman younger than 30 with Graves' ophthalmopathy. The CDR3 nucleotides are TGTGCCAGCAGCCAGGCATTGCAGACCCCAAGCAATCAGCCCCAGCATTTT. Amino acid sequence: CASSQALQTPSNQPQHF.